These 24 T cell receptor beta chains originate from one sample sequenced in a study of Ad26.COV2.S vaccination and SARS-CoV-2 variants. Measured with immunoSEQ multiplex PCR; TCRdb has only the in-frame clones, and not every one. The table includes around 450,000 clones, roughly 89% detected once. Regarding treatment: roughly 18 received Ad26.COV2.S at low or high dose, single or two shots; about 5 received placebo; per-sample allocation not given. The study sampled participants on day 63 after the first vaccine or placebo injection. This specimen was peripheral blood, taken in a trial of Ad26.COV2.S vaccine versus placebo. These receptors all stem from a person aged 18-65 years who received the Ad26.COV2.S COVID-19 vaccine or a placebo.

The rearrangement joins TRBV5-4 to TRBJ2-1, with 7 positions matching TRBD2. V gave up 0 bases and J gave up 9 bases; unmatched junction bases: 3. The CDR3 length is 13 residues. Germline lookup yields CDR1 SGHNT and CDR2 YYREEE (reference sequence). The CDR3 reads CASSLVGGGEQFF. CDR3 DNA sequence: TGTGCCAGCAGCTTGGTTGGGGGGGGTGAGCAGTTCTTC.

The J gene is TRBJ1-4, the V gene TRBV6-5; D not certain. CDR3 length: 16 amino acids. V was shortened by 2 bases and J by 8 bases, with 18 bases between the two germline ends. Germline V gene data show CDR1 as MNHEY and CDR2 as SVGAGI. The CDR3, as DNA: TGTGCCAGCAGTTACGTGGCGTATGAGGCCAGAGAAAAACTGTTTTTT. Translated, it gives CASSYVAYEAREKLFF.

CDR3 region: CATSGPTRTGGTYNEQFF. CDR3 nucleotide sequence: TGTGCCACCAGTGGCCCCACTCGGACAGGGGGCACCTACAATGAGCAGTTCTTC. This sequence joins TRBV24-1 and TRBJ2-1; 11 bases are shared with TRBD1. With 5 bases clipped from V and 2 bases from J, the junction kept 10 bases outside the gene matches. The CDR3 is 18 amino acids. CDR1 is KGHDR and CDR2 is SFDVKD in the germline V gene.

V usage is TRBV6-6 and J usage is TRBJ1-2, with 7 bases lining up with TRBD1. This CDR3 spans 15 amino acids. Germline V gene lookup returns CDR1 MNHNY and CDR2 SVGAGI (reference sequence). Germline trimming cut 0 bases from V and 7 bases from J; bases unmatched to any gene: 8. CDR3 nucleotides: TGTGCCAGCAGTTACTCGGACAGGTCTCGCCGTGGCTACACCTTC. It translates to CASSYSDRSRRGYTF.

The rearrangement joins TRBV7-7 to TRBJ2-7; TRBD2 matches 12 bases. The junction had 12 bases not matched to a gene; V was cut back by 6 bases and J by 0 bases. Germline assignment: CDR1 SSHAT and CDR2 FNYEAQ (reference sequence). The CDR3 is 18 amino acids. CDR3 sequence reads: CASSFWTSGAELSYEQYF. The CDR3 nucleotides read TGTGCCAGCAGTTTCTGGACTAGCGGGGCTGAACTCTCCTACGAGCAGTACTTC.

J is TRBJ2-1 and V is TRBV28; TRBD1 matches at 8 bases. Germline values: CDR1 MDHEN, CDR2 SYDVKM. Trimming cost V 7 bases and J 3 bases; bases outside gene matches: 5. The CDR3 has 14 residues. The DNA of the CDR3 is TGTGCCAGCACACAGGGGGACGACTACAATGAGCAGTTCTTC. Its translation: CASTQGDDYNEQFF.

This clone turned up a few times. The rearrangement links TRBV15 to TRBJ2-3; D gene ambiguous. V lost 5 bases to trimming and J lost 0 bases, with 6 bases between them. Germline CDR1 and CDR2: LNHNV and YYDKDF (reference sequence). The CDR3 contains 13 residues. The CDR3 DNA is TGTGCCACCAGCCCAGCTAGCACAGATACGCAGTATTTT. It is translated as CATSPASTDTQYF.

This clone was found once. The V call is TRBV10-3, the J call TRBJ1-5, with unresolved D. Trimming took 4 bases from V and 6 from J, leaving 10 bases between them. The CDR3 totals 13 residues. Germline values: CDR1 ENHRY, CDR2 SYGVKD. CDR3 sequence (DNA): TGTGCCATCAGTGCGACCGAACGTCAGCCCCAGCATTTT. As protein: CAISATERQPQHF.

This clone was recorded only once. The chain carries TRBV30 and TRBJ1-1; unclear D gene. The CDR3 has 15 amino acids. The ends were cut back, 4 bases at V and 1 base at J, with 16 bases in the middle. In germline, CDR1 is GTSNPN, CDR2 SVGIG (reference sequence). In nucleotides, the CDR3 is TGTGCCTGGACTCATTCAAGGCTCTCGAACACTGAAGCTTTCTTT. Translated: CAWTHSRLSNTEAFF.

J is TRBJ1-6 and V is TRBV7-9; D is ambiguous. Germline CDR1 is SEHNR and CDR2 is FQNEAQ (reference sequence). The germline V and J ends were trimmed by 4 bases and 8 bases, with 12 bases remaining between them. The CDR3 consists of 14 residues. The CDR3 loop is CASSSSYSDSPLHF. The CDR3 DNA is TGTGCCAGCAGCTCCTCCTATTCGGATTCACCCCTCCACTTT.

The chain carries TRBV28 and TRBJ1-2; possible D gene TRBD1, 5 bases. Deletions cut 8 bases from V and 1 base from J, with 11 bases between. The CDR3 spans 13 residues. The germline gives CDR1 MDHEN, CDR2 SYDVKM. This CDR3 reads CASWGEINYGYTF. Written as DNA, the CDR3 is TGTGCCAGCTGGGGGGAGATTAACTATGGCTACACCTTC.

The rearrangement joins TRBV18 to TRBJ1-3, with D unresolved. The length of the CDR3 is 17 residues. Trimming removed 3 bases at V and 0 bases at J, with 15 bases between. CDR1 is KGHSH and CDR2 is LQKENI in the germline V gene. The CDR3 spells CASSPASWVLSGNTIYF. The CDR3 DNA is TGTGCCAGCTCACCCGCAAGCTGGGTCCTCTCTGGAAACACCATATATTTT.

The genes are TRBV5-1 and TRBJ2-1; tentatively, D is TRBD1 (6 bases). V shed 5 bases and J shed 5 bases, with 11 bases lying between them. Germline V gene data show CDR1 as SGHRS and CDR2 as YFSETQ. There are 13 residues in the CDR3. The CDR3 here is CASRWTADNEQFF. The CDR3 nucleotides are TGCGCCAGCAGGTGGACAGCCGACAATGAGCAGTTCTTC.

Only a few counts were recorded for this clone. V usage is TRBV7-3 and J usage is TRBJ1-5, with D perhaps matching TRBD1 (6 bases). CDR1 is SGHTA and CDR2 is FQGTGA in the germline V gene. This CDR3 is 15 amino acids long. V was pared by 1 base and J by 6 bases, with 13 bases between. The CDR3 coding sequence is TGTGCCAGCAGCTTAAACAGGGTTTCGGGTCAGCCCCAGCATTTT. Its translation: CASSLNRVSGQPQHF. The whole variable domain, filled in from reference TRBV7-3 and TRBJ1-5, reads GAGVSQTPSNKVTEKGKYVELRCDPISGHTALYWYRQSLGQGPEFLIYFQGTGAADDSGLPNDRFFAVRPEGSVSTLKIQRTERGDSAVYLCASSLNRVSGQPQHFGDGTRLSIL.

Regarding this clone: This CDR3 is also generated by other DNA sequences in the sample. The CDR3, as DNA: TGCAGCGGGGAGGGAAACACTGAAGCTTTCTTT. Its translation: CSGEGNTEAFF. The chain joins TRBV29-1 to TRBJ1-1, with D unresolved. V shed 7 bases and J shed 2 bases, with 8 bases lying between them. The CDR3 has 11 residues. Germline values: CDR1 SQVTM, CDR2 ANQGSEA. Complete variable domain (other parts from reference TRBV29-1 and TRBJ1-1): SAVISQKPSRDICQRGTSLTIQCQVDSQVTMMFWYRQQPGQSLTLIATANQGSEATYESGFVIDKFPISRPNLTFSTLTVSNMSPEDSSIYLCSGEGNTEAFFGQGTRLTVV.

The gene calls are TRBV5-4 and TRBJ2-7; 7 bases align to TRBD1. V was pared by 4 bases and J by 7 bases, with 11 bases of the junction left unmatched. The CDR3 loop spans 14 amino acids. Germline CDR1 is SGHNT and CDR2 is YYREEE (reference sequence). The CDR3 protein is CASSTTGARGEQYV. The DNA for the CDR3 is TGTGCCAGCAGCACCACAGGGGCGCGAGGGGAGCAGTACGTC.

This clone was recorded a few times. The chain has TRBV2 and TRBJ1-5; maybe TRBD1 (5 bases). The ends were cut back, 0 bases at V and 9 bases at J, with 15 bases in the middle. CDR3 length: 15 amino acids. Germline V gene lookup returns CDR1 SNHLY and CDR2 FYNNEI. The CDR3: CASSEAPAGRPPQHF. The DNA for the CDR3 is TGTGCCAGCAGTGAAGCCCCGGCAGGGCGGCCGCCCCAGCATTTT. Full variable domain (rest looked up from reference TRBV2 and TRBJ1-5): EPEVTQTPSHQVTQMGQEVILRCVPISNHLYFYWYRQILGQKVEFLVSFYNNEISEKSEIFDDQFSVERPDGSNFTLKIRSTKLEDSAMYFCASSEAPAGRPPQHFGDGTRLSIL.

The chain combines TRBV7-3 with TRBJ1-1, with TRBD1 identical over 8 bases. V was clipped by 5 bases and J by 1 base; unmatched bases: 6. The CDR3 extends over 15 amino acids. Germline CDR1 SGHTA, CDR2 FQGTGA. CDR3 coding DNA: TGTGCCAGCAGCCTTTCCGGGACAGGGAACACTGAAGCTTTCTTT. Encoded protein: CASSLSGTGNTEAFF.

The chain uses TRBV28 and TRBJ2-3, with D perhaps matching TRBD1 (5 bases). V lost 6 bases and J 4 bases, leaving 8 bases between the germline ends. This CDR3 spans 12 amino acids. The V gene's germline CDR1 is MDHEN and CDR2 SYDVKM. In DNA form, the CDR3 reads TGTGCCAGCAGGCCGACAGCAGATACGCAGTATTTT. It yields the protein CASRPTADTQYF.

The chain couples TRBV5-1 to TRBJ2-1, with TRBD2 matching over 11 bases. CDR1 SGHRS and CDR2 YFSETQ come from the germline V gene. J was trimmed by 6 bases and V by 5 bases; bases with no gene match: 4. The CDR3 has 14 residues. CDR3 in DNA: TGCGCCAGCAGACTAGCGGGGGCTTTCAATGAGCAGTTCTTC. Translation: CASRLAGAFNEQFF.

The J gene is TRBJ1-1, the V gene TRBV12-3 or TRBV12-4, with 8 bases aligning to TRBD1. J was trimmed by 7 bases and V by 6 bases; bases with no gene match: 7. The CDR3 has 13 residues. The CDR3 DNA reads as TGTGCCAGCAGACCAGGGGGCGGAGGTGAAGCTTTCTTT. Protein sequence: CASRPGGGGEAFF.

The V call is TRBV7-2, the J call TRBJ2-1, with 7 bases that match TRBD1. CDR3 length equals 14 residues. V gave up 6 bases and J gave up 4 bases; unmatched junction bases: 6. CDR1 is SGHTA, CDR2 FQGNSA, per germline. CDR3 sequence reads: CASRLRDRYNEQFF. DNA for the CDR3: TGTGCCAGCAGACTACGGGACAGATACAATGAGCAGTTCTTC.

The chain carries TRBV18 and TRBJ1-4; 8 bases match TRBD1. V lost 6 bases and J lost 10; bases outside the gene matches: 13. Germline V gene data show CDR1 as KGHSH and CDR2 as LQKENI. This CDR3 comprises 15 residues. In DNA form, the CDR3 reads TGTGCCAGCTCCCTCGGACAGGGCGGCGGCGGAAAACTGTTTTTT. Translated: CASSLGQGGGGKLFF.

The V call is TRBV18, the J call TRBJ1-2; D gene unclear. This CDR3 has 15 amino acids. V was pared by 1 base and J by 0 bases, with 9 bases between. CDR1 and CDR2 from the germline V gene are KGHSH and LQKENI. The CDR3 DNA sequence: TGTGCCAGCTCACCACTAAGTCTTACTAACTATGGCTACACCTTC. This encodes CASSPLSLTNYGYTF.